This TCR beta chain emerged from a study of blood T cell repertoires in COVID-19. Whole-study context: Samples of COVID-19 (acute and convalescent) were obtained from the United States, Italy and Spain. The cDNA or gDNA used as material had been derived from T cells, B-cell-depleted T cells, or PBMCs.

Per the original methods: Estimated nucleated cell counts came from reference gene primer amplification. Libraries were prepared by immunoSEQ multiplex PCR; TCRdb keeps only in-frame clonotypes and omits some of them. That table supplies the V and J calls and clone size; D and trimming were determined from the DNA. The sample carries about 140,000 clones, roughly 76% recorded once. Germline V gene data show CDR1 as SGHRS and CDR2 as YFSETQ. This CDR3 has 14 residues. The ends lost 0 bases at V and 3 bases at J; junction bases unmatched: 2. The sample holds a few counts of this clone. The clonotype originates from an elderly man with acute or convalescent COVID-19. The specimen sequenced was peripheral blood. The genes are TRBV5-1 and TRBJ2-5, with TRBD1 matching over 7 bases. CDR3 sequence (DNA): TGCGCCAGCAGCTTGGAAGGGACAGAAGAGACCCAGTACTTC. It encodes CASSLEGTEETQYF.